This TCR beta chain was observed in a study of neurological immune-mediated disorders. TCRdb analysed the 5' RACE reads with MiXCR anew, one entry per CDR3 protein. The table has 25,000 to 40,000 distinct CDR3 sequences, more than 1.3% seen once; the top ten hold around 9.2%. This clonotype was seen repeatedly, ten times or more. The CDR3 length is 14 residues. Trimming removed 1 base at V and 7 bases at J, with 11 bases between. Germline lookup yields CDR1 SEHNR and CDR2 FQNEAQ (reference sequence). This TCR derives from a woman in her thirties with multiple sclerosis. This chain links TRBV7-9 with TRBJ1-5; no firm D call. Material for sequencing was PBMCs. The CDR3 is CASSLGNSLQPQHF. CDR3 coding DNA: TGTGCCAGCAGCTTAGGTAACAGCCTCCAGCCCCAGCATTTT.